The sequence of this T cell receptor (beta chain) was determined in a study of CD8 T cells in ankylosing spondylitis. This clonotype was recorded at least ten times. The target antigen is unknown. Study results and caveats: Disease-linked clones reportedly concentrated significantly in matched ankylosing spondylitis synovial fluid. About 8 highly homologous variants made up a TCR beta motif, and this motif appeared characteristic of ankylosing spondylitis blood. In peripheral blood, disease-linked CD8+ clones occurred at relatively low frequencies.

Each TCR beta library was made by quantitative 5'-RACE that incorporated molecular barcodes. Each CDR3 protein gets one entry after TCRdb re-called the 5' RACE reads with MiXCR. The data contain tens of thousands of distinct CDR3 sequences, about 9% of them seen just once; the ten biggest clones take up about 30%. V lost 4 bases and J lost 2; bases outside the gene matches: 6. This CDR3 spans 15 amino acids. Germline V gene lookup returns CDR1 LGHNA and CDR2 YNFKEQ. This sequence was found in a male donor with ankylosing spondylitis. Sequenced sample: blood, either unsorted or a sorted T cell fraction (not recorded which). The genes are TRBV4-2 and TRBJ1-2; 8 nucleotides agree with TRBD1. CDR3 amino acids: CASSPMGQENYGYTF. The DNA of the CDR3 is TGTGCCAGCAGCCCTATGGGACAGGAAAACTATGGCTACACCTTC.